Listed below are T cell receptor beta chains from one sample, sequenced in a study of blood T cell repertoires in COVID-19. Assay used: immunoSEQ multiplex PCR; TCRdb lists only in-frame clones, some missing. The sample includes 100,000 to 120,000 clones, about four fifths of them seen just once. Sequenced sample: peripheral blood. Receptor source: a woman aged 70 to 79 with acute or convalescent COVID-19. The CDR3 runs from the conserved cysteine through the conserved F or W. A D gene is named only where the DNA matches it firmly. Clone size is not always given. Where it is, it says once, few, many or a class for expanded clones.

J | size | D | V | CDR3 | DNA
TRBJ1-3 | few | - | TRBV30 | CAWSIRARGAGNTIYF | TGTGCCTGGAGTATTCGTGCCAGGGGAGCTGGAAACACCATATATTTT
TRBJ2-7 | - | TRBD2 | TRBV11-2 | CASSLDRSGSYEQYF | TGTGCCAGCAGCTTAGACAGGAGCGGGAGCTACGAGCAGTACTTC
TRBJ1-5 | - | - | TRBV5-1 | CASSLVPGRNQPQHF | TGCGCCAGCAGCTTGGTTCCAGGGAGGAATCAGCCCCAGCATTTT
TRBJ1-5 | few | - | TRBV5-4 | CASSIERGPQHF | TGTGCCAGCAGCATCGAAAGGGGACCCCAGCATTTT
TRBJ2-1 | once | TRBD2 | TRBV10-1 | CASSPGLVGSYNEQFF | TGCGCCAGCAGTCCAGGACTAGTAGGGTCCTACAATGAGCAGTTCTTC
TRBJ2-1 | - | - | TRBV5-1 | CASSPTAKENEQFF | TGCGCCAGCAGCCCGACAGCCAAGGAAAATGAGCAGTTCTTC
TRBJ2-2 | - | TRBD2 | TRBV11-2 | CASSPLAGGLNTGELFF | TGTGCCAGCAGCCCACTAGCGGGAGGCCTGAACACCGGGGAGCTGTTTTTT
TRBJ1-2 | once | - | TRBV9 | CASSVATTWGYTF | TGTGCCAGCAGCGTAGCTACCACCTGGGGCTACACCTTC
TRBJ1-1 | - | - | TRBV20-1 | CSASSEVNTEAFF | TGCAGTGCTAGTAGTGAGGTAAACACTGAAGCTTTCTTT
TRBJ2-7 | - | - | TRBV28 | CASSSPGVRNEQYF | TGTGCCAGCAGCTCTCCCGGGGTGAGGAACGAGCAGTACTTC
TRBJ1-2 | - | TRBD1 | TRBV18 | CASSPRDRGYGYTF | TGTGCCAGCTCCCCCAGGGACAGGGGCTATGGCTACACCTTC
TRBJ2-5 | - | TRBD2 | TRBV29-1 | CSVELAGRETQYF | TGCAGCGTTGAACTAGCGGGAAGGGAGACCCAGTACTTC
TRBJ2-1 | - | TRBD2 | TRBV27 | CASRVAGVSYNEQFF | TGTGCCAGCAGGGTAGCGGGAGTATCCTACAATGAGCAGTTCTTC
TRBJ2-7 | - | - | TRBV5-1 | CASSLPPVAQPYEQYF | TGCGCCAGCAGCTTGCCGCCGGTAGCCCAGCCCTACGAGCAGTACTTC
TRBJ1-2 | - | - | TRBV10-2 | CASSEAGNYGYTF | TGCGCCAGCAGTGAAGCAGGGAACTATGGCTACACCTTC
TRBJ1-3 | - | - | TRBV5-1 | CASSESSRDTIYF | TGCGCCAGCAGCGAATCGTCCCGGGACACCATATATTTT
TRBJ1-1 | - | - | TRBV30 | CAWIGGVGTEAFF | TGTGCCTGGATAGGGGGGGTTGGGACTGAAGCTTTCTTT
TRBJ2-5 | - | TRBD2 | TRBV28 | CASRTSGGAQTQYF | TGTGCCAGCAGGACTAGCGGGGGGGCCCAGACCCAGTACTTC
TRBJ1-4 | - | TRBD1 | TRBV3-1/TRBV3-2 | CASSPRLPGQGPVGKLFF | TGTGCCAGCAGCCCCCGCCTCCCCGGACAGGGACCGGTCGGAAAACTGTTTTTT
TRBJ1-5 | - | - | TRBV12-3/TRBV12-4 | CASSQGHPGPQHF | TGTGCCAGCAGTCAGGGGCACCCGGGGCCCCAGCATTTT
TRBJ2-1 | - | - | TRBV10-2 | CASSNGGWGLDAYNEQFF | TGCGCCAGCAGTAACGGGGGTTGGGGATTAGACGCCTACAATGAGCAGTTCTTC
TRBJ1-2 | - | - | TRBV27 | CASSRDGRDYGYTF | TGTGCCAGCAGTCGAGATGGGCGGGACTATGGCTACACCTTC
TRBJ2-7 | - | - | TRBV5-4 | CASSLVPGAYEQYF | TGTGCCAGCAGCTTGGTGCCGGGAGCCTACGAGCAGTACTTC
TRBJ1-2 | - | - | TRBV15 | CATSGREVDYGYTF | TGTGCCACCAGCGGCAGGGAAGTGGACTATGGCTACACCTTC
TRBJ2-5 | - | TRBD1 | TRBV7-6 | CASSFVQTGTGGETQYF | TGTGCCAGCAGCTTCGTACAAACCGGGACAGGGGGAGAGACCCAGTACTTC